The 19 T cell receptor beta chains presented below share a single source sample, sequenced in a study of shared clonotypes between healthy human individuals. The assay was immunoSEQ multiplex PCR, and TCRdb's table has in-frame clones only and misses some. Of approximately 980,000 clones in the sample, approximately 76% were seen once. The sample was memory CD4+ T cells sorted from blood. Indicated subset: CD45RA-negative fraction. All receptors derive from a man between 18 and 29 years old in good health.

The V gene is TRBV11-2, the J gene TRBJ2-7, with 9 bases fitting TRBD1. The V gene's germline CDR1 is SGHAT and CDR2 FQNNGV. With V trimmed by 0 bases and J by 2 bases, 2 bases remained unmatched. The CDR3 sequence is 15 residues long. DNA for the CDR3: TGTGCCAGCAGCTTAGAAGGGACAGGGACCTACGAGCAGTACTTC. Translating it yields CASSLEGTGTYEQYF.

The CDR3 DNA follows: TGCGCCAGCAGCTCCATTTGGACAAGGGGACAGTACACCGGGGAGCTGTTTTTT. Amino acids: CASSSIWTRGQYTGELFF. The chain links TRBV5-1 to TRBJ2-2, with TRBD1 identical over 7 bases. V shed 3 bases, J shed 3 bases, and the junction held 14 bases outside the gene matches. This CDR3 spans 18 amino acids. Germline CDR1 reads SGHRS; CDR2 reads YFSETQ. Variable domain in full (rest from reference TRBV5-1 and TRBJ2-2): KAGVTQTPRYLIKTRGQQVTLSCSPISGHRSVSWYQQTPGQGLQFLFEYFSETQRNKGNFPGRFSGRQFSNSRSEMNVSTLELGDSALYLCASSSIWTRGQYTGELFFGEGSRLTVL.

The chain recombines TRBV5-6 with TRBJ2-3, with 7 nucleotides matching TRBD2. The junction had 11 bases not matched to a gene; V was cut back by 2 bases and J by 5 bases. This CDR3 contains 16 residues. Looked up from germline, CDR1 is SGHDT and CDR2 is YYEEEE. CDR3 protein: CASSFVSAGVLDTQYF. In DNA, the CDR3 is TGTGCCAGCAGCTTTGTTTCGGCGGGAGTTCTAGATACGCAGTATTTT.

The chain links TRBV5-1 to TRBJ2-3; 10 nucleotides match TRBD2. V gave up 3 bases and J gave up 1 base; unmatched junction bases: 2. This CDR3 contains 15 residues. Germline CDR1 is SGHRS and CDR2 is YFSETQ. The CDR3: CASSSSGRGTDTQYF. CDR3 nucleotide sequence: TGCGCCAGCAGCTCGAGCGGGAGGGGCACAGATACGCAGTATTTT.

This clone was seen more than once but under ten times. The chain has TRBV10-2 and TRBJ2-3, with D unclear. The germline CDR1 and CDR2 sequences are WSHSY and SAAADI. The V gene lost 0 bases and the J gene lost 4 bases, with 8 bases spanning the gap. The CDR3 extends over 14 amino acids. The CDR3 sequence is CASSESDPPDTQYF. CDR3 DNA sequence: TGCGCCAGCAGTGAGTCGGACCCCCCAGATACGCAGTATTTT.

This sequence joins TRBV28 and TRBJ2-6, with 7 nucleotides matching TRBD2. Germline-derived CDR1 and CDR2 are MDHEN and SYDVKM. V trimming: 1 base; J trimming: 0 bases; junction bases outside the gene matches: 6. The CDR3 is made up of 18 amino acids. CDR3: CASSLFRGVGSGANVLTF. The CDR3 region has the DNA TGTGCCAGCAGTTTATTCCGGGGGGTTGGCTCTGGGGCCAACGTCCTGACTTTC.

This sequence joins TRBV5-1 and TRBJ1-4; D gene unclear. The CDR3 spans 15 residues. From germline, CDR1 is SGHRS and CDR2 YFSETQ. Trimming cost V 4 bases and J 0 bases, with 10 bases left between them. The CDR3 protein is CASSQTAATNEKLFF. The CDR3 nucleotides are TGCGCCAGCAGCCAGACTGCAGCAACTAATGAAAAACTGTTTTTT.

Concerning this clone: This probably arose from a read error, given a far larger clone one base away. Other DNA sequences in this sample translate to the same CDR3. V gene TRBV5-1 combines with J gene TRBJ1-1; no definite D call. The CDR3 is made up of 12 amino acids. The germline V gene encodes CDR1 SGHRS and CDR2 YFSETQ. The V end was cut by 0 bases, the J end by 2 bases, with 2 bases between. The CDR3 is CASSLDNTEAFF. The DNA for the CDR3 is TGCGCCAGCAGCTTGGATAACACTGAAGCTTTCTTT.

V is TRBV27 and J is TRBJ1-5; TRBD1 might be the D (5 bases). Per the germline V gene, CDR1 is MNHEY and CDR2 is SMNVEV (reference sequence). Trimming left V 7 bases short and J 0 bases short, with 13 bases between. The CDR3 has 15 amino acids. The CDR3, as DNA: TGTGCCAGCAACAACAACAGGTATAGCAATCAGCCCCAGCATTTT. Encoded protein: CASNNNRYSNQPQHF.

This clone showed up just a few times. The rearrangement joins TRBV6-6 to TRBJ2-3; D is perhaps TRBD1 or TRBD2 (5 bases each). V was clipped by 10 bases and J by 6 bases, with 17 bases between them. The CDR3 has 13 residues. Per the germline V gene, CDR1 is MNHNY and CDR2 is SVGAGI (reference sequence). The CDR3 coding sequence is TGTGCCACCCAAACCCCAGGGAGCGATACGCAGTATTTT. Translation: CATQTPGSDTQYF.

In its sample, this clone was seen a few times. V gene TRBV2 combines with J gene TRBJ1-1, with no clear D. This CDR3 is built from 15 residues. Trimming cost V 4 bases and J 0 bases, with 12 bases left between them. Looked up from germline, CDR1 is SNHLY and CDR2 is FYNNEI. The CDR3 DNA reads as TGTGCCAGCAGTGGTAGCCTCCTTCTGAACACTGAAGCTTTCTTT. Protein product: CASSGSLLLNTEAFF.

The V and J genes are TRBV19 and TRBJ2-1, with TRBD2 matching over 7 bases. This CDR3 is built from 15 residues. Germline lookup yields CDR1 LNHDA and CDR2 SQIVND (reference sequence). The ends lost 3 bases at V and 4 bases at J; junction bases unmatched: 6. CDR3 bases: TGTGCCAGTAGTATTACGAGCGGGGCTTACAATGAGCAGTTCTTC. It is translated as CASSITSGAYNEQFF.

The rearrangement joins TRBV5-4 to TRBJ2-1, with TRBD2 identical over 7 bases. With V trimmed by 5 bases and J by 5 bases, 10 bases remained unmatched. Germline assignment: CDR1 SGHNT and CDR2 YYREEE (reference sequence). The CDR3 has 15 residues. The CDR3: CASSPGRESDNEQFF. The CDR3 nucleotides are TGTGCCAGCAGTCCGGGGAGGGAAAGCGACAATGAGCAGTTCTTC.

This rearrangement joins TRBV6-6 to TRBJ2-7, with D uncertain. V lost 2 bases, J lost 2 bases, and 7 bases lay in between. Germline CDR1 is MNHNY and CDR2 is SVGAGI (reference sequence). The CDR3 is 13 amino acids. This CDR3 is CASSYMVAYEQYF. The CDR3 DNA reads TGTGCCAGCAGTTACATGGTGGCCTACGAGCAGTACTTC.

In this sample, this clone turned up once. The gene calls are TRBV5-4 and TRBJ1-3; weak D call: TRBD1 (6 bases). Germline-derived CDR1 and CDR2 are SGHNT and YYREEE (reference sequence). The CDR3 is 17 amino acids. The V end was cut by 3 bases, the J end by 1 base, with 17 bases between. The CDR3 protein is CASSSRTATSSGNTIYF. In DNA form, the CDR3 reads TGTGCCAGCAGCTCGAGGACAGCGACGTCTTCTGGAAACACCATATATTTT.

This clone was recorded only once. V gene TRBV19 combines with J gene TRBJ1-1, with D possibly matching TRBD1 (6 bases). This CDR3 is built from 15 residues. The V gene's germline CDR1 is LNHDA and CDR2 SQIVND (reference sequence). With 5 bases removed from V and 1 base from J, the gap between germline ends came to 14 bases. The CDR3 region is CASSLGGRTNTEAFF. CDR3 coding DNA: TGTGCCAGTAGTTTAGGGGGACGTACGAACACTGAAGCTTTCTTT.

This clone was found once. V usage is TRBV5-1 and J usage is TRBJ2-7, with D unclear. Germline values: CDR1 SGHRS, CDR2 YFSETQ. Trimming took off 0 bases at V and 5 bases at J, with 15 bases between the two ends. The CDR3 is 15 residues long. The chain's CDR3 is CASSLAAKGRDEQYF. In nucleotides, the CDR3 is TGCGCCAGCAGCTTGGCGGCCAAAGGTAGGGACGAGCAGTACTTC.

V and J are TRBV7-9 and TRBJ2-7, with a tentative D call TRBD2 (5 bases). There are 15 residues in the CDR3. Germline-derived CDR1 and CDR2 are SEHNR and FQNEAQ (reference sequence). V was cut by 5 bases and J by 0 bases, with 14 bases left in between. The CDR3 DNA follows: TGTGCCAGCAGCCGAGACGGGAAGAGCTCCTACGAGCAGTACTTC. Its translation: CASSRDGKSSYEQYF.

The chain links TRBV5-6 to TRBJ1-2; TRBD1 is a possible D gene (6 bases). The V end was cut by 4 bases, the J end by 4 bases, with 14 bases between. CDR1 and CDR2 from the germline V gene are SGHDT and YYEEEE. The CDR3 has 14 amino acids. The CDR3 loop is CASSPRGGRYGYTF. In DNA form, the CDR3 reads TGTGCCAGCAGCCCAAGGGGGGGCCGCTATGGCTACACCTTC. Combining the CDR3 with reference TRBV5-6 and TRBJ1-2 gives the whole variable domain DAGVTQSPTHLIKTRGQQVTLRCSPKSGHDTVSWYQQALGQGPQFIFQYYEEEERQRGNFPDRFSGHQFPNYSSELNVNALLLGDSALYLCASSPRGGRYGYTFGSGTRLTVV.